These 32 T cell receptor beta chains originate from one sample sequenced in a study of blood T cell repertoires in COVID-19. The protocol was immunoSEQ multiplex PCR, while the TCRdb copy is restricted to in-frame clones and leaves out a portion. The data hold tens of thousands of clones, with about 80% observed a single time. The sample taken for sequencing was peripheral blood. These receptors all come from a human donor in a cohort sampled during active COVID-19.

The rearrangement joins TRBV2 to TRBJ2-3; TRBD2 agrees at 7 bases. Trimming at V came to 6 bases and at J to 4 bases, leaving 4 bases not matched to a gene. There are 13 residues in the CDR3. The V gene's germline CDR1 is SNHLY and CDR2 FYNNEI. Here the CDR3 reads CASRRGSPDTQYF. The CDR3 DNA sequence: TGTGCCAGCAGGCGGGGGAGCCCAGATACGCAGTATTTT.

This clone was found once. V is TRBV9 and J is TRBJ2-1, with D perhaps TRBD2 (7 bases). Trimming pared 4 bases from V and 7 bases from J, leaving 18 bases between. The CDR3 spans 15 residues. The germline V gene encodes CDR1 SGDLS and CDR2 YYNGEE. CDR3 DNA sequence: TGTGCCAGCAGCTCGTACCGGGGGGCAACGAATGAGCAGTTCTTC. This gives the protein CASSSYRGATNEQFF.

J is TRBJ2-7 and V is TRBV18, with D uncertain. This CDR3 has 14 amino acids. From germline, CDR1 is KGHSH and CDR2 LQKENI. The V end lost 0 bases, the J end lost 1 base, and 7 bases lay between the germline ends. In DNA form, the CDR3 reads TGTGCCAGCTCACCACCGGCGGAGTCCTACGAGCAGTACTTC. Its protein product is CASSPPAESYEQYF.

The chain carries TRBV5-8 and TRBJ1-2, with TRBD1 identical over 10 bases. The CDR3 is made up of 18 amino acids. The germline V gene encodes CDR1 SGHTS and CDR2 YDEGEE. Trimming removed 7 bases from V and 2 bases from J; junction bases left unmatched: 17. CDR3 loop: CASLFAVGTGVGNYGYTF. In DNA, the CDR3 is TGTGCCAGCCTGTTTGCCGTCGGGACAGGGGTGGGAAACTATGGCTACACCTTC.

The chain has TRBV20-1 and TRBJ2-3; D might be TRBD2 (6 bases). V gave up 3 bases and J gave up 2 bases, with 12 bases separating them. Germline values: CDR1 DFQATT, CDR2 SNEGSKA (reference sequence). CDR3 length equals 14 residues. Here the CDR3 DNA reads TGCAGTGCTAGTTCGGGGGTAGTCACAGATACGCAGTATTTT. Translated, it gives CSASSGVVTDTQYF.

This chain connects TRBV5-8 to TRBJ2-1; a weak D match, TRBD1 (5 bases). CDR1 and CDR2 (germline): SGHTS, YDEGEE. V was pared by 6 bases and J by 5 bases, with 18 bases between. The CDR3 loop spans 15 amino acids. CDR3 sequence (DNA): TGTGCCAGCACCGAGGACACTCGAAAAGACAATGAGCAGTTCTTC. Translating it yields CASTEDTRKDNEQFF.

The chain recombines TRBV6-5 with TRBJ1-1; D is uncertain. The germline CDR1 and CDR2 sequences are MNHEY and SVGAGI. Deletions cut 4 bases from V and 6 bases from J, with 15 bases between. CDR3 length: 14 amino acids. CDR3 loop: CASSSTSTVPEAFF. The CDR3 coding sequence is TGTGCCAGCAGTTCTACGAGTACAGTGCCTGAAGCTTTCTTT.

The chain employs TRBV15 and TRBJ1-2; 8 bases are a match to TRBD1. Per germline, CDR1 LNHNV and CDR2 YYDKDF (reference sequence). This CDR3 contains 18 residues. V dropped 3 bases and J dropped 1; count of bases not matched to a gene: 13. CDR3 DNA sequence: TGTGCCACCAGCAGCCTCTCCGGGGACAGGCCTTTTAACTATGGCTACACCTTC. This encodes CATSSLSGDRPFNYGYTF. The entire variable domain, with the rest obtained from reference TRBV15 and TRBJ1-2, is as follows: DAMVIQNPRYQVTQFGKPVTLSCSQTLNHNVMYWYQQKSSQAPKLLFHYYDKDFNNEADTPDNFQSRRPNTSFCFLDIRSPGLGDTAMYLCATSSLSGDRPFNYGYTFGSGTRLTVV.

The chain carries TRBV5-1 and TRBJ1-1, with D perhaps TRBD1 (5 bases). Germline V CDR1 and CDR2: SGHRS, YFSETQ. The V gene lost 4 bases and the J gene lost 0 bases, with 10 bases spanning the gap. This CDR3 region has 14 residues. CDR3 nucleotides: TGCGCCAGCAGCGCAGGGCGGCTGAACACTGAAGCTTTCTTT. Translated: CASSAGRLNTEAFF.

V is TRBV10-2 and J is TRBJ2-1; TRBD2 aligns across 9 bases. Germline V gene data show CDR1 as WSHSY and CDR2 as SAAADI. The CDR3 covers 18 residues. V gave up 4 bases and J gave up 2 bases; unmatched junction bases: 12. This CDR3 reads CASSVSGSQGRAYNEQFF. The DNA of the CDR3 is TGCGCCAGCAGTGTTAGCGGGAGTCAAGGGAGGGCCTACAATGAGCAGTTCTTC.

This rearrangement joins TRBV25-1 to TRBJ1-2, with a weak D call TRBD1 (5 bases). Trimming cost V 5 bases and J 7 bases, with 11 bases left between them. This CDR3 region has 12 residues. Germline loops: CDR1 MGHDK, CDR2 SYGVNS. CDR3 nucleotides: TGTGCCAGCAGTATGACAGTCAGTGGCTACACCTTC. Residues: CASSMTVSGYTF.

This chain joins TRBV2 and TRBJ2-7; D possibly corresponds to TRBD2 (7 bases). This CDR3 is built from 14 residues. V was shortened by 7 bases and J by 2 bases, with 15 bases between the two germline ends. Germline V gene sequence: CDR1 SNHLY, CDR2 FYNNEI. DNA for the CDR3: TGTGCCAGCAATAAAGAGGGGGGGGCCTACGAGCAGTACTTC. Its translation is CASNKEGGAYEQYF.

The chain employs TRBV7-3 and TRBJ2-3; D call uncertain. CDR3 length equals 12 residues. Trimming left V 4 bases short and J 2 bases short, with 4 bases between. Germline CDR1 reads SGHTA; CDR2 reads FQGTGA. Written as DNA, the CDR3 is TGTGCCAGCAGCTCCTCCACAGATACGCAGTATTTT. Protein: CASSSSTDTQYF. Combining the CDR3 with reference TRBV7-3 and TRBJ2-3 gives the whole variable domain GAGVSQTPSNKVTEKGKYVELRCDPISGHTALYWYRQSLGQGPEFLIYFQGTGAADDSGLPNDRFFAVRPEGSVSTLKIQRTERGDSAVYLCASSSSTDTQYFGPGTRLTVL.

The rearrangement uses TRBV10-3 and TRBJ2-7, with a possible D match to TRBD2 (6 bases). V lost 7 bases to trimming and J lost 0 bases, with 16 bases between them. From germline, CDR1 is ENHRY and CDR2 SYGVKD. This CDR3 has 15 residues. CDR3: CAIKAGSGSSYEQYF. The CDR3 coding sequence is TGTGCCATCAAGGCTGGTAGCGGTAGCTCCTACGAGCAGTACTTC.

This sequence joins TRBV5-8 and TRBJ2-7; D is uncertain. CDR1 is SGHTS and CDR2 is YDEGEE in the germline V gene. V lost 4 bases to trimming and J lost 6 bases, with 20 bases between them. The length of the CDR3 is 15 residues. The CDR3 coding sequence is TGTGCCAGCAGCCCCCTGCTGCTATCCTCTATCGAGCAGTACTTC. The encoded protein is CASSPLLLSSIEQYF.

This chain joins TRBV7-8 and TRBJ2-1; 8 nucleotides align to TRBD1. The CDR3 is made up of 14 amino acids. CDR1 is SGHVS, CDR2 FQNEAQ, per germline. Trimming cost V 4 bases and J 4 bases; bases outside gene matches: 3. CDR3 loop: CASSSDRAYNEQFF. CDR3 DNA: TGTGCCAGCAGCTCGGACAGGGCTTACAATGAGCAGTTCTTC.

The chain joins TRBV5-6 to TRBJ1-6, with 9 bases identical to TRBD1. V was clipped by 5 bases and J by 6 bases; unmatched bases: 6. The CDR3 sequence is 15 residues long. CDR1 SGHDT and CDR2 YYEEEE come from the germline V gene. CDR3: CASSSDRGSNSPLHF. CDR3 bases: TGTGCCAGCAGTTCGGACAGGGGAAGTAATTCACCCCTCCACTTT.

This chain uses TRBV11-3 with TRBJ2-1; no clear D. The germline CDR1 and CDR2 sequences are SGHNT and YENEEA. This CDR3 is built from 13 residues. The germline V and J ends were trimmed by 4 bases and 9 bases, with 13 bases remaining between them. CDR3 nucleotide sequence: TGTGCCAGCAGCTCAGCGAAGGTTCCTGAGCAGTTCTTC. Encoded protein: CASSSAKVPEQFF.

The J gene is TRBJ2-6, the V gene TRBV5-6, with D perhaps TRBD1 (5 bases). Germline loops: CDR1 SGHDT, CDR2 YYEEEE. The V gene lost 0 bases and the J gene lost 1 base, with 14 bases spanning the gap. The CDR3 sequence is 18 residues long. CDR3 amino acids: CASSLGGRVFSGANVLTF. In nucleotides, the CDR3 is TGTGCCAGCAGCTTGGGGGGCAGGGTGTTTTCTGGGGCCAACGTCCTGACTTTC.

A single count supports this clone. V gene TRBV12-3 or TRBV12-4 combines with J gene TRBJ1-3; maybe TRBD1 (5 bases). V lost 8 bases and J 0 bases, leaving 5 bases between the germline ends. This CDR3 comprises 12 residues. CDR3 sequence (DNA): TGTGCCAGCGGACACTCTGGAAACACCATATATTTT. Protein product: CASGHSGNTIYF.

As for this clone: This CDR3 is also generated by other DNA sequences in the sample. CDR3 region: CAWSGEGNQPQHF. DNA for the CDR3: TGTGCCTGGAGTGGGGAGGGGAATCAGCCCCAGCATTTT. This chain links TRBV30 with TRBJ1-5, with D maybe TRBD1 (5 bases). V lost 1 base and J lost 4, with 8 bases in between. There are 13 residues in the CDR3. Germline values: CDR1 GTSNPN, CDR2 SVGIG (reference sequence).

This rearrangement joins TRBV2 to TRBJ1-1; unclear D gene. The CDR3 runs to 14 residues. Germline V lookup: CDR1 SNHLY, CDR2 FYNNEI. The V and J ends lost 2 bases and 0 bases respectively, with 7 bases between them. CDR3 sequence: CASSEPPLNTEAFF. CDR3 bases: TGTGCCAGCAGTGAACCTCCCCTGAACACTGAAGCTTTCTTT.

The V gene is TRBV5-6, the J gene TRBJ2-2; a possible D gene is TRBD2 (5 bases). Germline CDR1 reads SGHDT; CDR2 reads YYEEEE. V was pared by 2 bases and J by 3 bases, with 14 bases between. CDR3 length: 16 residues. The CDR3 loop is CASSFGRPTYTGELFF. The CDR3 DNA reads TGTGCCAGCAGCTTTGGGAGACCAACCTACACCGGGGAGCTGTTTTTT.

This rearrangement joins TRBV6-5 to TRBJ2-2, with TRBD1 matching over 9 bases. Germline CDR1 reads MNHEY; CDR2 reads SVGAGI. V lost 5 bases and J lost 5; bases outside the gene matches: 6. This CDR3 contains 15 residues. CDR3 coding DNA: TGTGCCAGCAGTAATCGACAGGGGGGAACCGGGGAGCTGTTTTTT. Translated, it gives CASSNRQGGTGELFF.

This clone was counted a few times. This chain connects TRBV16 to TRBJ1-5, with D tentatively TRBD1 (6 bases). V was pared by 3 bases and J by 3 bases, with 12 bases between. The CDR3 has 15 residues. From germline, CDR1 is KGHSY and CDR2 FQNENV. The CDR3 coding sequence is TGTGCCAGCAGCCACAAAGGGGACACCAATCAGCCCCAGCATTTT. This gives the protein CASSHKGDTNQPQHF.

The chain links TRBV5-6 to TRBJ2-7; D call uncertain. Germline V gives CDR1 SGHDT, CDR2 YYEEEE. This CDR3 has 14 amino acids. V was pared by 4 bases and J by 0 bases, with 11 bases between. The CDR3 DNA sequence: TGTGCCAGCAGCCTCCCGAGGCCCTCCTACGAGCAGTACTTC. Translated, it gives CASSLPRPSYEQYF.

This chain uses TRBV18 with TRBJ1-1; 7 nucleotides align to TRBD1. After removal of 5 bases from V and 5 bases from J, the junction contained 2 bases not matched to a gene. This CDR3 region has 12 residues. Germline V gene sequence: CDR1 KGHSH, CDR2 LQKENI. The CDR3 loop reads CASSATGTEAFF. DNA for the CDR3: TGTGCCAGCTCAGCGACAGGGACTGAAGCTTTCTTT.

In its sample, this clone was seen once. The V gene is TRBV4-1, the J gene TRBJ1-2; TRBD1 is a possible D gene (5 bases). The V end lost 0 bases, the J end lost 4 bases, and 12 bases lay between the germline ends. Per germline, CDR1 MGHRA and CDR2 YSYEKL. This CDR3 has 15 residues. CDR3 in amino acids: CASSQDRRGLYGYTF. The CDR3 bases are TGCGCCAGCAGCCAAGATCGGCGGGGACTCTATGGCTACACCTTC.

The chain combines TRBV18 with TRBJ2-1; a weak D match, TRBD2 (6 bases). Trimming left V 4 bases short and J 0 bases short, with 10 bases between. Germline V gene sequence: CDR1 KGHSH, CDR2 LQKENI. The CDR3 totals 15 residues. The CDR3 DNA follows: TGTGCCAGCTCACTTAGCGGATACTCCTACAATGAGCAGTTCTTC. Its protein is CASSLSGYSYNEQFF.

This clone was seen repeatedly, ten times or more. The chain employs TRBV6-4 and TRBJ2-3; 10 nucleotides match TRBD2. This CDR3 region has 14 residues. V lost 5 bases to trimming and J lost 2 bases; unmatched junction nucleotides: 1. Germline V gene data show CDR1 as MRHNA and CDR2 as SNTAGT. CDR3 region: CASSSGGDTDTQYF. The CDR3 nucleotides read TGTGCCAGCAGTAGCGGGGGGGACACAGATACGCAGTATTTT.

J is TRBJ2-7 and V is TRBV27; D call uncertain. Germline V gene sequence: CDR1 MNHEY, CDR2 SMNVEV (reference sequence). The CDR3 length is 14 residues. Trimming removed 6 bases from V and 7 bases from J, with 19 bases in between. The CDR3 bases are TGTGCCAGCAGCTCCCCCGAGCCCCCCGGGGAGCAGTACTTC. It encodes CASSSPEPPGEQYF.

The CDR3 DNA reads TGTGCCACCAGTAAGAGTAAAGGGCCTCGGGGGAATGAGCAGTTCTTC. Protein: CATSKSKGPRGNEQFF. The chain joins TRBV24-1 to TRBJ2-1; D may be TRBD2 (6 bases). CDR3 length: 16 amino acids. The V and J ends lost 6 bases and 7 bases respectively, with 21 bases between them. CDR1 is KGHDR, CDR2 SFDVKD, per germline.